Listed below are T cell receptor beta chains from one sample, sequenced in a study of cytomegalovirus exposure and HLA in healthy donors. The assay was immunoSEQ multiplex PCR, and TCRdb's table has in-frame clones only and misses some. The sample lists 130,000 or so clones, about four fifths occurring once. The sequenced sample consisted of PBMCs. The source is a man aged 25 to 45 in good health and CMV-seronegative. Each CDR3 is given with its conserved first and last residue. D genes are given only for firm matches. Size is omitted from some rows. Given values are once, few, many or a class for expanded clones.

abundance	d_gene	v_gene	j_gene	CDR3aa	CDR3nt
-	-	TRBV2	TRBJ1-1	CASSLGRDGAFF	TGTGCCAGCAGCCTAGGGCGGGACGGAGCTTTCTTT
-	-	TRBV7-2	TRBJ2-1	CATGFSYNEQFF	TGTGCCACAGGGTTCTCCTACAATGAGCAGTTCTTC
-	TRBD2	TRBV19	TRBJ2-1	CASSPGGGTYNEQFF	TGTGCCAGTAGTCCCGGCGGGGGGACTTACAATGAGCAGTTCTTC
few	-	TRBV27	TRBJ1-1	CASSFRENTEAFF	TGTGCCAGCAGTTTCAGGGAGAACACTGAAGCTTTCTTT
-	TRBD2	TRBV6-5	TRBJ2-7	CASSTGTSVHEQYF	TGTGCCAGCAGTACAGGGACTAGTGTCCACGAGCAGTACTTC
-	-	TRBV6-1	TRBJ2-1	CASSGRGSNEQFF	TGTGCCAGCAGTGGTAGGGGAAGCAATGAGCAGTTCTTC
-	TRBD1	TRBV5-5	TRBJ1-1	CASSSYPRDSNTEAFF	TGTGCCAGCAGCTCATATCCCCGGGACAGTAACACTGAAGCTTTCTTT
once	-	TRBV6-4	TRBJ2-3	CASSVQGGTDTQYF	TGTGCCAGCAGTGTACAGGGCGGCACAGATACGCAGTATTTT
-	TRBD2	TRBV15	TRBJ2-4	CATSRETSGGISLAKNIQYF	TGTGCCACCAGCAGAGAGACTAGCGGGGGAATTTCTTTAGCCAAAAACATTCAGTACTTC
-	-	TRBV7-9	TRBJ2-1	CASSSQIASVFNEQFF	TGTGCCAGCAGCTCACAGATCGCTAGCGTTTTCAATGAGCAGTTCTTC
-	-	TRBV6-5	TRBJ1-1	CASSRKNTEAFF	TGTGCCAGCAGCAGGAAGAACACTGAAGCTTTCTTT
-	TRBD1	TRBV7-9	TRBJ1-2	CASSQTGDGYTF	TGTGCCAGCAGCCAGACAGGGGATGGCTACACCTTC
-	-	TRBV18	TRBJ2-3	CASSEGTADTQYF	TGTGCCAGCTCGGAGGGGACGGCAGATACGCAGTATTTT
-	-	TRBV4-1	TRBJ2-1	CASSHRSSSYNEQFF	TGCGCCAGCAGCCACAGGTCGAGCTCCTACAATGAGCAGTTCTTC
-	TRBD2	TRBV5-1	TRBJ2-3	CASSTGTSGTTTDTQYF	TGCGCCAGCAGCACCGGGACTAGCGGGACGACAACAGATACGCAGTATTTT
-	-	TRBV21-1	TRBJ1-3	CASSKERDRRFFSGNTIYF	TGTGCCAGCAGCAAAGAGCGAGACAGAAGGTTCTTCTCTGGAAACACCATATATTTT
-	-	TRBV28	TRBJ1-2	CASSLSRQAYGYTF	TGTGCCAGCAGTCTATCTCGACAGGCATATGGCTACACCTTC
-	-	TRBV29-1	TRBJ2-3	CSLQGVAGSTDTQYF	TGCAGCCTTCAGGGGGTAGCGGGAAGCACAGATACGCAGTATTTT
-	-	TRBV10-3	TRBJ2-1	CAISPGINEQFF	TGTGCCATCTCGCCGGGAATCAATGAGCAGTTCTTC
-	-	TRBV5-4	TRBJ1-2	CASSAHLNNYGYTF	TGTGCCAGCAGCGCCCACCTAAATAACTATGGCTACACCTTC
-	TRBD2	TRBV19	TRBJ2-7	CASSMLAGPYEQYF	TGTGCCAGTAGTATGCTAGCGGGGCCCTACGAGCAGTACTTC
-	-	TRBV29-1	TRBJ2-1	CSVGGRERYNEQFF	TGCAGCGTTGGGGGGCGGGAGCGATACAATGAGCAGTTCTTC
-	TRBD1	TRBV7-6	TRBJ2-7	CASSLAGTGAFEQYF	TGTGCCAGCAGCTTAGCCGGGACAGGGGCCTTCGAGCAGTACTTC
-	TRBD1	TRBV19	TRBJ1-5	CASGSGTGGVRQPQHF	TGTGCCAGTGGTAGCGGCACAGGGGGCGTTCGGCAGCCCCAGCATTTT
-	-	TRBV15	TRBJ2-7	CATSRGQATYEQYF	TGTGCCACCAGCAGAGGACAGGCGACCTACGAGCAGTACTTC
-	TRBD1	TRBV6-5	TRBJ2-2	CASRTFGQGTGELFF	TGTGCCAGCAGAACATTTGGACAGGGCACCGGGGAGCTGTTTTTT
-	TRBD1	TRBV18	TRBJ1-5	CASSLDRGLGNQPQHF	TGTGCCAGCTCACTGGACAGGGGGCTTGGCAATCAGCCCCAGCATTTT
-	TRBD1	TRBV6-1	TRBJ2-3	CASSEGQGAPDTQYF	TGTGCCAGCAGTGAGGGACAGGGGGCTCCAGATACGCAGTATTTT
-	-	TRBV5-1	TRBJ2-3	CASSLGQFSTDTQYF	TGCGCCAGCAGCTTGGGTCAGTTTAGCACAGATACGCAGTATTTT
-	TRBD2	TRBV18	TRBJ2-7	CASSPGGGGYEQYF	TGTGCCAGCTCCCCCGGTGGCGGGGGCTACGAGCAGTACTTC
-	TRBD2	TRBV10-3	TRBJ2-3	CAISQGTSGRKQYF	TGTGCCATCAGTCAGGGGACTAGCGGGAGGAAGCAGTATTTT
-	-	TRBV7-9	TRBJ2-7	CASSPSPDSLTTYEQYF	TGTGCCAGCAGCCCAAGCCCCGACAGCCTGACAACCTACGAGCAGTACTTC
-	TRBD2	TRBV2	TRBJ2-7	CASSEYLSGGFGIPYEQYF	TGTGCCAGCAGTGAATATCTGAGCGGGGGGTTTGGAATTCCCTACGAGCAGTACTTC
-	-	TRBV19	TRBJ2-2	CATRTVSTGELFF	TGTGCCACCCGGACAGTTTCCACCGGGGAGCTGTTTTTT
-	-	TRBV29-1	TRBJ2-1	CSVDGATLGRYNEQFF	TGCAGCGTTGATGGGGCAACACTTGGCCGATACAATGAGCAGTTCTTC
-	-	TRBV7-2	TRBJ1-2	CASSLAVEENYGYTF	TGTGCCAGCAGCTTAGCGGTTGAGGAAAACTATGGCTACACCTTC
-	-	TRBV7-9	TRBJ2-7	CASSASPSYEQYF	TGTGCCAGCAGCGCAAGCCCCTCCTACGAGCAGTACTTC
-	TRBD1	TRBV25-1	TRBJ2-1	CASSEYRGGDGNEQFF	TGTGCCAGCAGTGAATACCGAGGGGGCGATGGCAATGAGCAGTTCTTC
few	-	TRBV10-3	TRBJ2-3	CAISPGVASTDTQYF	TGTGCCATCAGTCCCGGGGTAGCGAGCACAGATACGCAGTATTTT
-	TRBD1	TRBV28	TRBJ1-5	CASSSRDRGFGQPQHF	TGTGCCAGCAGTTCCAGGGACAGGGGGTTCGGTCAGCCCCAGCATTTT
-	-	TRBV5-1	TRBJ1-1	CASSLDMNTEAFF	TGCGCCAGCAGCTTGGATATGAACACTGAAGCTTTCTTT
-	TRBD2	TRBV29-1	TRBJ2-2	CSAAGLAGGPGTGELFF	TGCAGCGCGGCGGGGCTAGCGGGAGGACCGGGCACCGGGGAGCTGTTTTTT
-	TRBD2	TRBV30	TRBJ2-1	CAWSYLLAEHYNEQFF	TGTGCCTGGAGCTACTTACTAGCGGAACACTACAATGAGCAGTTCTTC
-	-	TRBV2	TRBJ1-4	CASNRQLRDEKLFF	TGTGCCAGCAATAGGCAGCTCAGGGATGAAAAACTGTTTTTT
-	-	TRBV4-3	TRBJ1-1	CASSHEGGLIDTEAFF	TGCGCCAGCAGCCACGAGGGGGGGCTTATCGACACTGAAGCTTTCTTT